The 28 T cell receptor beta chains below all came from one sample that was sequenced in a study of neoadjuvant anti-PD-1 for oral cavity cancer. The assay was immunoSEQ multiplex PCR, and TCRdb's table has in-frame clones only and misses some. The sample includes around 34,000 clones, about 87% of them seen just once. The sequenced sample was PBMCs, obtained before nivolumab (anti-PD-1) treatment. The receptors were gathered from a person aged 35-79 years with oral cavity squamous cell carcinoma.

This clone was recorded only once. The chain employs TRBV6-6 and TRBJ2-5; TRBD1 might be the D (6 bases). The germline gives CDR1 MNHNY, CDR2 SVGAGI (reference sequence). This CDR3 contains 14 residues. V lost 5 bases and J lost 5, with 15 bases in between. The CDR3 bases are TGTGCCAGCAGTAAATACAGGGATCTGGAGACCCAGTACTTC. It translates to CASSKYRDLETQYF.

This clone occurred a few times. The rearrangement uses TRBV5-4 and TRBJ1-2, with 7 nucleotides matching TRBD1. Germline V gives CDR1 SGHNT, CDR2 YYREEE (reference sequence). The CDR3 extends over 13 amino acids. V lost 0 bases to trimming and J lost 8 bases; unmatched junction nucleotides: 4. The CDR3 here is CASSLEGARGYTF. CDR3 bases: TGTGCCAGCAGCTTGGAGGGGGCCCGAGGCTACACCTTC.

This rearrangement joins TRBV5-6 to TRBJ2-4, with 7 bases lining up with TRBD1. With V trimmed by 4 bases and J by 7 bases, 8 bases remained unmatched. This CDR3 is 14 amino acids long. Germline V gene data show CDR1 as SGHDT and CDR2 as YYEEEE. For the CDR3, the DNA is TGTGCCAGCAGCACAACAGGGGTTGGGAACATTCAGTACTTC. It translates to CASSTTGVGNIQYF.

The gene calls are TRBV4-2 and TRBJ2-2; D call uncertain. The CDR3 spans 15 residues. Germline CDR1 reads LGHNA; CDR2 reads YNFKEQ. Trimming took 1 base from V and 1 from J, leaving 7 bases between them. As DNA, the CDR3 is TGTGCCAGCAGCCAAGCTAGACAGAACACCGGGGAGCTGTTTTTT. Residues: CASSQARQNTGELFF.

The sample holds one count of this clone. The J gene is TRBJ1-2, the V gene TRBV7-9; D uncertain. Trimming left V 2 bases short and J 7 bases short, with 2 bases between. Germline V CDR1 and CDR2: SEHNR, FQNEAQ (reference sequence). This CDR3 region has 10 residues. The CDR3 here is CASSLSGYTF. Written as DNA, the CDR3 is TGTGCCAGCAGCTTAAGTGGCTACACCTTC.

This clone was observed once. This chain links TRBV14 with TRBJ2-2; D unclear. V gave up 4 bases and J gave up 4 bases, with 4 bases separating them. The CDR3 runs 12 residues. CDR1 SGHDN and CDR2 FVKESK come from the germline V gene. CDR3 coding DNA: TGTGCCAGCAGCCGGAGCACCGGGGAGCTGTTTTTT. Its protein is CASSRSTGELFF.

The V gene is TRBV6-4, the J gene TRBJ2-5, with D unclear. Per the germline V gene, CDR1 is MRHNA and CDR2 is SNTAGT. The CDR3 runs 13 residues. Trimming left V 11 bases short and J 2 bases short, with 15 bases between. The CDR3 bases are TGTGCCGGTCCAGCAAGCATTCAAGAGACCCAGTACTTC. It yields the protein CAGPASIQETQYF.

The chain has TRBV4-1 and TRBJ1-5; D is uncertain. V was cut by 1 base and J by 6 bases, with 16 bases left in between. Germline assignment: CDR1 MGHRA and CDR2 YSYEKL. The CDR3 covers 16 residues. The CDR3 nucleotides are TGCGCCAGCAGCCAAGGGGTCGGCTCTTTGAGTCAGCCCCAGCATTTT. Translated: CASSQGVGSLSQPQHF.

This chain joins TRBV5-4 and TRBJ1-6; 7 bases line up with TRBD1. The CDR3 consists of 15 residues. The germline V gene has CDR1 SGHNT and CDR2 YYREEE (reference sequence). V gave up 4 bases and J gave up 6 bases; unmatched junction bases: 7. CDR3: CASSATGTVNSPLHF. CDR3 nucleotides: TGTGCCAGCAGCGCGACCGGGACAGTTAATTCACCCCTCCACTTT.

This chain uses TRBV10-2 with TRBJ1-6; TRBD1 aligns across 7 bases. Trimming at V came to 3 bases and at J to 0 bases, leaving 5 bases not matched to a gene. Germline CDR1 WSHSY, CDR2 SAAADI. This CDR3 contains 17 residues. CDR3 sequence: CASSDTGASSYNSPLHF. The CDR3 bases are TGCGCCAGCAGTGATACAGGGGCCAGCTCCTATAATTCACCCCTCCACTTT.

The chain links TRBV6-5 to TRBJ1-2; D is uncertain. Germline CDR1 is MNHEY and CDR2 is SVGAGI. V gave up 0 bases and J gave up 5 bases, with 10 bases separating them. The CDR3 length is 14 residues. The CDR3 nucleotides read TGTGCCAGCAGTTACTCGAGAGGGTCGTATGGCTACACCTTC. As protein: CASSYSRGSYGYTF.

The rearrangement uses TRBV11-3 and TRBJ2-2; D uncertain. The CDR3 contains 14 residues. V lost 1 base to trimming and J lost 6 bases, with 9 bases between them. Germline V gives CDR1 SGHNT, CDR2 YENEEA. The CDR3 sequence: CASSLVRGSGELFF. DNA for the CDR3: TGTGCCAGCAGCTTAGTACGCGGCTCCGGGGAGCTGTTTTTT.

The chain recombines TRBV5-6 with TRBJ2-4, with 7 nucleotides matching TRBD1. J gave up 0 bases and V 0 bases, and 3 bases lay outside the gene matches. Per the germline V gene, CDR1 is SGHDT and CDR2 is YYEEEE. CDR3 length equals 16 residues. CDR3 sequence: CASSLGQGLAKNIQYF. The CDR3 DNA reads as TGTGCCAGCAGCTTGGGACAGGGTCTAGCCAAAAACATTCAGTACTTC. The whole variable domain, filled in from reference TRBV5-6 and TRBJ2-4, reads DAGVTQSPTHLIKTRGQQVTLRCSPKSGHDTVSWYQQALGQGPQFIFQYYEEEERQRGNFPDRFSGHQFPNYSSELNVNALLLGDSALYLCASSLGQGLAKNIQYFGAGTRLSVL.

CDR3 nucleotides: TGTGCCAGCAGCTTATTGGGGGGGTCCACAGATACGCAGTATTTT. Residues: CASSLLGGSTDTQYF. The chain carries TRBV7-3 and TRBJ2-3; 7 bases agree with TRBD2. CDR1 SGHTA and CDR2 FQGTGA come from the germline V gene. V shed 2 bases, J shed 2 bases, and the junction held 4 bases outside the gene matches. This CDR3 region has 15 residues.

V and J are TRBV15 and TRBJ2-7, with 11 bases lining up with TRBD1. After removal of 3 bases from V and 6 bases from J, the junction contained 4 bases not matched to a gene. The CDR3 is 14 amino acids. Germline CDR1 and CDR2: LNHNV and YYDKDF (reference sequence). CDR3 in DNA: TGTGCCACCAGCAGGTGGACAGGGGGCTCCGAGCAGTACTTC. Encoded protein: CATSRWTGGSEQYF.

Only one count was recorded for this clone. This chain connects TRBV9 to TRBJ2-2; 12 bases map to TRBD2. CDR3 size: 17 residues. The germline CDR1 and CDR2 sequences are SGDLS and YYNGEE. V dropped 0 bases and J dropped 7; count of bases not matched to a gene: 7. The CDR3 bases are TGTGCCAGCAGCGTAGGACCTAGCGGGGGGGTCGGCGGGGAGCTGTTTTTT. Its protein is CASSVGPSGGVGGELFF.

By share, this clone ranks as large. CDR3: CASSEGQEYYEQYF. CDR3 sequence (DNA): TGTGCCAGCAGTGAAGGACAGGAATACTACGAGCAGTACTTC. The chain couples TRBV6-1 to TRBJ2-7, with a possible D match to TRBD1 (6 bases). The ends were cut back, 1 base at V and 3 bases at J, with 10 bases in the middle. This CDR3 is 14 amino acids long. The germline CDR1 and CDR2 sequences are MNHNS and SASEGT.

The chain recombines TRBV11-1 with TRBJ2-5; 8 nucleotides align to TRBD1. Germline V CDR1 and CDR2: SGHAT, FQDESV (reference sequence). The CDR3 loop spans 17 amino acids. V gave up 1 base and J gave up 3 bases; unmatched junction bases: 10. CDR3 in amino acids: CASSLGPDRAQEETQYF. For the CDR3, the DNA is TGTGCCAGCAGCTTAGGCCCGGACAGGGCCCAGGAAGAGACCCAGTACTTC.

V usage is TRBV29-1 and J usage is TRBJ2-5, with D perhaps matching TRBD1 (5 bases). Germline loops: CDR1 SQVTM, CDR2 ANQGSEA. CDR3 length: 12 amino acids. Trimming cost V 3 bases and J 2 bases, with 7 bases left between them. This chain's CDR3 is CSVEQGQETQYF. In nucleotides, the CDR3 is TGCAGCGTTGAGCAGGGACAAGAGACCCAGTACTTC.

This clone was counted between two and nine times. This chain links TRBV27 with TRBJ1-1; the match to TRBD1 covers 7 bases. Looked up from germline, CDR1 is MNHEY and CDR2 is SMNVEV (reference sequence). The junction had 11 bases not matched to a gene; V was cut back by 6 bases and J by 4 bases. This CDR3 is 15 amino acids long. CDR3 sequence reads: CASRPPTGIGTEAFF. The CDR3 nucleotides are TGTGCCAGCAGGCCACCGACAGGGATTGGCACTGAAGCTTTCTTT.

V usage is TRBV4-3 and J usage is TRBJ1-6; the match to TRBD1 covers 7 bases. The CDR3 contains 16 residues. With V trimmed by 1 base and J by 9 bases, 9 bases remained unmatched. Germline V gives CDR1 LGHNA, CDR2 YSLEER. CDR3 loop: CASSQAPGTVGSPLHF. The CDR3 region has the DNA TGCGCCAGCAGCCAAGCCCCAGGGACAGTCGGTTCACCCCTCCACTTT.

This chain links TRBV7-2 with TRBJ2-5, with D tentatively TRBD1 or TRBD2 (5 bases each). V was cut by 5 bases and J by 4 bases, with 11 bases left in between. In germline, CDR1 is SGHTA, CDR2 FQGNSA. The CDR3 sequence is 13 residues long. The CDR3: CASSSRDPETQYF. CDR3 DNA sequence: TGTGCCAGCAGCAGCAGGGACCCAGAGACCCAGTACTTC.

This clone has a handful of counts. The V gene is TRBV27, the J gene TRBJ1-5, with a weak D call TRBD1 (6 bases). The CDR3 runs to 17 residues. Trimming shortened V by 0 bases and J by 7 bases, and 19 bases separated the two germline ends. Germline lookup yields CDR1 MNHEY and CDR2 SMNVEV (reference sequence). The CDR3 bases are TGTGCCAGCAGTTTATCAGCCTACAGGGCGCCTCGGCAGCCCCAGCATTTT. Its translation: CASSLSAYRAPRQPQHF.

V and J are TRBV7-9 and TRBJ2-7, with a tentative D call TRBD1 (5 bases). CDR1 and CDR2 (germline): SEHNR, FQNEAQ (reference sequence). The germline V and J ends were trimmed by 2 bases and 7 bases, with 9 bases remaining between them. The CDR3 is made up of 12 amino acids. The CDR3 here is CASSLPRTEQYF. As DNA, the CDR3 is TGTGCCAGCAGCTTACCTAGGACAGAGCAGTACTTC.

The chain carries TRBV30 and TRBJ2-1; D unresolved. Germline V lookup: CDR1 GTSNPN, CDR2 SVGIG (reference sequence). The CDR3 loop spans 13 amino acids. Between the trimmed V and J ends, which lost 4 bases and 0 bases, there was a span of 7 bases. CDR3 protein: CAWNPSSYNEQFF. CDR3 nucleotides: TGTGCCTGGAACCCGAGCTCCTACAATGAGCAGTTCTTC.

This clone was observed a few times. V gene TRBV27 combines with J gene TRBJ1-4; weak D call: TRBD1 (5 bases). V dropped 4 bases and J dropped 4 bases, with 10 bases sitting between them. CDR1 is MNHEY and CDR2 is SMNVEV in the germline V gene (reference sequence). CDR3 length: 14 amino acids. This chain's CDR3 is CASSWGGINEKLFF. The CDR3 nucleotides read TGTGCCAGCAGTTGGGGGGGGATTAATGAAAAACTGTTTTTT.

A single count supports this clone. The gene calls are TRBV2 and TRBJ2-5; D perhaps matches TRBD2 (5 bases). The CDR3 consists of 18 residues. V lost 2 bases, J lost 4 bases, and 23 bases lay in between. The germline gives CDR1 SNHLY, CDR2 FYNNEI. The CDR3 here is CASSEFGLFSEGRETQYF. The DNA for the CDR3 is TGTGCCAGCAGTGAATTCGGCTTATTTAGCGAGGGTAGAGAGACCCAGTACTTC.

The V gene is TRBV4-3, the J gene TRBJ2-1; 9 bases fit TRBD1. Germline V gene sequence: CDR1 LGHNA, CDR2 YSLEER. Unmatched junction bases numbered 5, after V lost 3 bases and J lost 2 bases. The CDR3 spans 16 residues. The CDR3 loop reads CASSHSGQGTYNEQFF. The DNA of the CDR3 is TGCGCCAGCAGCCATTCCGGACAGGGGACCTACAATGAGCAGTTCTTC.